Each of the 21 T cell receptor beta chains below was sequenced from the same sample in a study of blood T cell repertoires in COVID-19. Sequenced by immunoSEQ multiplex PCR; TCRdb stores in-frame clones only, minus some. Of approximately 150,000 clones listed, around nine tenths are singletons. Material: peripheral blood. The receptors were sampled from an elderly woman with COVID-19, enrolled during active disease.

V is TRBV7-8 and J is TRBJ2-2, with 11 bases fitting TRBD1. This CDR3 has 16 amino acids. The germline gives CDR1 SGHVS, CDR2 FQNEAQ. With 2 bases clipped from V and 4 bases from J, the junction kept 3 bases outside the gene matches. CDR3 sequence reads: CASSLWTGGPTGELFF. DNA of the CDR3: TGTGCCAGCAGCTTATGGACAGGGGGCCCCACCGGGGAGCTGTTTTTT. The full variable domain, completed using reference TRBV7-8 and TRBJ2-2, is GAGVSQSPRYKVAKRGQDVALRCDPISGHVSLFWYQQALGQGPEFLTYFQNEAQLDKSGLPSDRFFAERPEGSVSTLKIQRTQQEDSAVYLCASSLWTGGPTGELFFGEGSRLTVL.

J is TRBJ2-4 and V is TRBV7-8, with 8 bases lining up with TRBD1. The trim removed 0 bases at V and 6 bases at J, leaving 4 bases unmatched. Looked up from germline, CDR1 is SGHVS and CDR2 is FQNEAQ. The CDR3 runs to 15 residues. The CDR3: CASSLAQGQGNIQYF. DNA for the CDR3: TGTGCCAGCAGCTTAGCGCAAGGACAGGGAAACATTCAGTACTTC.

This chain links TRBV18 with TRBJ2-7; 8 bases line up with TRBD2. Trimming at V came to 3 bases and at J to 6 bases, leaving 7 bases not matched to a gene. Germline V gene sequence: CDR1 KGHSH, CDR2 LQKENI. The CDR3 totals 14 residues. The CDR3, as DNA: TGTGCCAGCTCACCTAGCGGGGCTCAGGGCGAGCAGTACTTC. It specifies CASSPSGAQGEQYF.

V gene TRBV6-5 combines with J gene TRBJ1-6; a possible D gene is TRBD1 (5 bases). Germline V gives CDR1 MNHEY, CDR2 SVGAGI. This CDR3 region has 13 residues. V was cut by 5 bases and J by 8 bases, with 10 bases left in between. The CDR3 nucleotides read TGTGCCAGCAGTACAGGAAGGGATTCACCCCTCCACTTT. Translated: CASSTGRDSPLHF.

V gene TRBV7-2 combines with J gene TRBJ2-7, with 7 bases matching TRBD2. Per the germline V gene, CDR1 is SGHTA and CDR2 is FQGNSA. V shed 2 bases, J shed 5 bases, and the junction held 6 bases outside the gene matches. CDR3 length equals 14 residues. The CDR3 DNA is TGTGCCAGCAGCTTATTGCGGGAGTCCCACGAGCAGTACTTC. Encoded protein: CASSLLRESHEQYF.

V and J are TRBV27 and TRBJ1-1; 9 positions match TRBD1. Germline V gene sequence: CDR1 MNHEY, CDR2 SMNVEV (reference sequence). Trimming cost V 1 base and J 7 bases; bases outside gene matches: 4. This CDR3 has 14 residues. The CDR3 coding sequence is TGTGCCAGCAGTTTATGGGACAGGGCCGGTGAAGCTTTCTTT. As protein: CASSLWDRAGEAFF.

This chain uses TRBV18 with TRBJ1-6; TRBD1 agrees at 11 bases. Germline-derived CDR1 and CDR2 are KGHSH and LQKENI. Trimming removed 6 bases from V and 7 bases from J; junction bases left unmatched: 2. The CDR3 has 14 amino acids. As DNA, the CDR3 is TGTGCCAGCTCCGGGACAGGGGGAAATTCACCCCTCCACTTT. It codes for CASSGTGGNSPLHF.

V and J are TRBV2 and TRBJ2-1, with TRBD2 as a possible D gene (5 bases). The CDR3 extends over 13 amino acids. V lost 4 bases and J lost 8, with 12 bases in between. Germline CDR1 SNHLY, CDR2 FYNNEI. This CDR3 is CASSVRTEDEQFF. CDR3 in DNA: TGTGCCAGCAGTGTCAGGACTGAGGATGAGCAGTTCTTC. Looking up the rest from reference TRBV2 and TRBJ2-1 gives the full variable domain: EPEVTQTPSHQVTQMGQEVILRCVPISNHLYFYWYRQILGQKVEFLVSFYNNEISEKSEIFDDQFSVERPDGSNFTLKIRSTKLEDSAMYFCASSVRTEDEQFFGPGTRLTVL.

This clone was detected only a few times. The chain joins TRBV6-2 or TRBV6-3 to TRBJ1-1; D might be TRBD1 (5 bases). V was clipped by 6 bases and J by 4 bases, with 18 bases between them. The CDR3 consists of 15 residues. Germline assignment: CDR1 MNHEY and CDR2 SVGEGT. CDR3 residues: CASSTDRISSTEAFF. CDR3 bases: TGTGCCAGCAGCACCGACAGAATTTCAAGCACTGAAGCTTTCTTT.

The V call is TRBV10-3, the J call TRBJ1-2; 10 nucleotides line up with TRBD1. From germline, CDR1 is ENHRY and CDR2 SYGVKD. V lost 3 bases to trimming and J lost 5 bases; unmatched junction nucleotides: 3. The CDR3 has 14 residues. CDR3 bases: TGTGCCATCAGTGAATTGGGACAGGGGTATGGCTACACCTTC. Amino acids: CAISELGQGYGYTF.

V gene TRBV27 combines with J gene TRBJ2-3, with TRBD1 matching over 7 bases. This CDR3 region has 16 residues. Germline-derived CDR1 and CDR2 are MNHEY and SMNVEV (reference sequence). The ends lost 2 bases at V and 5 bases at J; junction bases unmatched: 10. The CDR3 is CASSLRGTGVGDTQYF. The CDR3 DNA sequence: TGTGCCAGCAGTTTAAGGGGAACAGGGGTGGGAGATACGCAGTATTTT.

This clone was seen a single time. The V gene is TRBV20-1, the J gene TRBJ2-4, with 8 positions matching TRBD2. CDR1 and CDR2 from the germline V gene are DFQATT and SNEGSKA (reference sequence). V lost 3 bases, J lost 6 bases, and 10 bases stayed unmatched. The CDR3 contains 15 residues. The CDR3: CSASPLSGSGNIQYF. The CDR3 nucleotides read TGCAGTGCTAGTCCCTTGAGCGGGAGCGGAAACATTCAGTACTTC.

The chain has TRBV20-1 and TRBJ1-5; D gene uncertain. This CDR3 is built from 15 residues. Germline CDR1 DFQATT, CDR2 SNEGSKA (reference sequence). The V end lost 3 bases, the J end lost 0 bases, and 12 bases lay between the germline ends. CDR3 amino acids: CSASGRSYSNQPQHF. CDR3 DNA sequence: TGCAGTGCTAGTGGTCGGAGTTATAGCAATCAGCCCCAGCATTTT.

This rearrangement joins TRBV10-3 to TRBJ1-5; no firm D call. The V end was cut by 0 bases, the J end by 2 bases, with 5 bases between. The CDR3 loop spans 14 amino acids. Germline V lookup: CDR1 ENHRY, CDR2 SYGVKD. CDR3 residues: CAISESAGNQPQHF. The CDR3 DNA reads TGTGCCATCAGTGAGTCGGCGGGCAATCAGCCCCAGCATTTT.

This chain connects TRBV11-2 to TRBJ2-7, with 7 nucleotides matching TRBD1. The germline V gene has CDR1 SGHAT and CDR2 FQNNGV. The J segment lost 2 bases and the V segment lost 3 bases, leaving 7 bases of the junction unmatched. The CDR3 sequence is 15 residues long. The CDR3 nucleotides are TGTGCCAGCAGCTTCGGACAGGCTACTACCTACGAGCAGTACTTC. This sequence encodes CASSFGQATTYEQYF.

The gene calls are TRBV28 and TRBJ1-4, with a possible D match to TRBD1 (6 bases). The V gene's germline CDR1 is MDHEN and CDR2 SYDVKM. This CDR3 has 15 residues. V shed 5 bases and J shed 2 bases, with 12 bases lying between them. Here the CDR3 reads CASSPTGPTNEKLFF. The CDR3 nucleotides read TGTGCCAGCAGTCCAACAGGGCCCACTAATGAAAAACTGTTTTTT.

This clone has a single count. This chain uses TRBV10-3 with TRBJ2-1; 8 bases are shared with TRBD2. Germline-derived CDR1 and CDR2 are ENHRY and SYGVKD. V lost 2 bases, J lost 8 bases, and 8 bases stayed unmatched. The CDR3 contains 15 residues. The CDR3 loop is CAISEGTGGLYEQFF. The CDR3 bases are TGTGCCATCAGTGAGGGAACGGGAGGGCTCTATGAGCAGTTCTTC.

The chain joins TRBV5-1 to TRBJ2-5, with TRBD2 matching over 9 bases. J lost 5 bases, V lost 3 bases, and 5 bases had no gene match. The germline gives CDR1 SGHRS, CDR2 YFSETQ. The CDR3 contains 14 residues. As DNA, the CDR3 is TGCGCCAGCAGCTCGGGGACTAGCCTCGAGACCCAGTACTTC. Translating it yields CASSSGTSLETQYF.

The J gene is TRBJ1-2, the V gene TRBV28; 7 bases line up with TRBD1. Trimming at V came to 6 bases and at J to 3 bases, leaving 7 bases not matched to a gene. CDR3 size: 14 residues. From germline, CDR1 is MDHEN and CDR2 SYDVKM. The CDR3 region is CASRGTDSYYGYTF. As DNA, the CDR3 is TGTGCCAGCAGGGGGACAGACTCCTACTATGGCTACACCTTC.

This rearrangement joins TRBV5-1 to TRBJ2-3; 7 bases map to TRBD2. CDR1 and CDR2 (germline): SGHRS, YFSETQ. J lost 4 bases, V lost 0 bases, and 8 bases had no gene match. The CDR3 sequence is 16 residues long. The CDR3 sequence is CASSLGFETSADTQYF. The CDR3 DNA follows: TGCGCCAGCAGCTTGGGTTTTGAAACTAGCGCAGATACGCAGTATTTT.

Here the CDR3 DNA reads TGTGCCAGCAAAGGCCCGGAGCTGTCTGGAAACACCATATATTTT. Encoded protein: CASKGPELSGNTIYF. The chain carries TRBV28 and TRBJ1-3, with D unresolved. CDR1 MDHEN and CDR2 SYDVKM come from the germline V gene. The CDR3 totals 15 residues. V lost 7 bases to trimming and J lost 1 base, with 14 bases between them.